This T cell receptor beta chain was documented in a study of T cell repertoires in cytomegalovirus infection (dated by TCRdb to the late 2010s). With regard to the full study: The peptide stimulations were aimed at well-studied HLA-B-restricted epitopes as well as recently identified HLA-C-restricted CMV epitopes, whose presentation resists viral immunomodulation. The HLA type of each donor mattered for the analysis, because public TCR beta signatures pointed to carriage of CMV infection along with the matching HLA type.

Points the paper makes about the study in general: Cumulative frequency of public TCR beta family members discriminated carriers of CMV infection plus the relevant HLA type in this cohort and an independent approximately 340-donor cohort. In the ex vivo response, HLA-C-restricted CMV-specific TCR beta clonotypes were dominant, and in two of eight donors the single most frequent clonotype came from this HLA-C-restricted group.

The sample was run on an Illumina HiSeq 1500. Clones were called with MiXCR by TCRdb after fastp trimmed the public reads at Q25, and only in-frame beta chains were retained. Each entry merges the rows of one CDR3 protein and shows their most common DNA and genes. The table for this sample lists 650,000 to 900,000 distinct CDR3 sequences; less than 35% of them were counted only once. In total, the top ten clones hold 9.5% to 15% of the sample. Taken with the paper, the label for treatment or condition translates to: in vitro stimulation with specific CMV peptide epitopes to enrich CMV-specific T cells. CDR1 and CDR2 were assigned from the germline V gene as MGHRA and YSYEKL. From its cysteine to its phenylalanine, the CDR3 spans 15 amino acids. Of all the DNA, just the CDR3 is kept, 45 bases in frame from base 1. The junction carries 9 bases between V and J, which are trimmed by 1 base and 2 bases respectively.

Regarding this clonotype: This receptor's antigen is unknown. No quality values exist for individual bases; no much larger clone is one base distant.

The source material was cultured CD8+ T cells from PBMCs, sampled from culture after CMV antigen stimulation. The sequence was obtained from a human donor in good health (CMV status not recorded). Some clones in this sample may be carry-over from other donors' samples. The rearranged chain carries TRBV4-1 and TRBJ2-1, with the D gene call left open. The CDR3 loop reads CASSQGPGPYNEQFF. The nucleotides are TGCGCCAGCAGCCAAGGGCCAGGACCCTACAATGAGCAGTTCTTC.